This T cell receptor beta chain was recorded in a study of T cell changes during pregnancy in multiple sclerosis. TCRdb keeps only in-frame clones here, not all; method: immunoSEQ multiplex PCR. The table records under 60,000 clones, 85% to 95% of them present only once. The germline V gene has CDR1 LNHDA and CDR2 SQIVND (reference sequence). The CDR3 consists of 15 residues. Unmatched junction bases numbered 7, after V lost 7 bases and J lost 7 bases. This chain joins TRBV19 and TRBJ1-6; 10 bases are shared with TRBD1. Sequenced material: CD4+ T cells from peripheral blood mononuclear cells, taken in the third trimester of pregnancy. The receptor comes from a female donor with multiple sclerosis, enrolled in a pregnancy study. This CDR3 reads CASNLGGQGNSPLHF. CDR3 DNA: TGTGCCAGTAACTTGGGGGGACAGGGGAATTCACCCCTCCACTTT.